Below are 27 T cell receptor beta chains sequenced from a single sample in a study of blood T cell repertoires in COVID-19. The method was immunoSEQ multiplex PCR; TCRdb's version includes in-frame clones alone and lacks a portion of them. This table has some 50,000 clones, under 90% appearing once. The sample consisted of peripheral blood. These receptors were obtained from a middle-aged man with acute or convalescent COVID-19.

The rearrangement joins TRBV5-1 to TRBJ2-3, with TRBD2 as a possible D gene (6 bases). Looked up from germline, CDR1 is SGHRS and CDR2 is YFSETQ. V was pared by 0 bases and J by 2 bases, with 10 bases between. The CDR3 contains 15 residues. Here the CDR3 reads CASSLEGGDTDTQYF. CDR3 sequence (DNA): TGCGCCAGCAGCTTGGAAGGCGGGGACACAGATACGCAGTATTTT.

The chain combines TRBV5-1 with TRBJ1-3, with 7 bases identical to TRBD1. Germline trimming cut 2 bases from V and 4 bases from J; bases unmatched to any gene: 3. Germline V CDR1 and CDR2: SGHRS, YFSETQ. CDR3 length: 14 residues. The DNA of the CDR3 is TGCGCCAGCAGCTTCGGACAGGCCGGAAACACCATATATTTT. Amino acids: CASSFGQAGNTIYF.

This clone was picked up one time. CDR3 sequence: CASSLFWGQAGTGELFF. As DNA, the CDR3 is TGTGCCAGCAGTTTATTCTGGGGACAGGCGGGCACCGGGGAGCTGTTTTTT. This chain uses TRBV27 with TRBJ2-2; 8 nucleotides agree with TRBD1. The germline V gene encodes CDR1 MNHEY and CDR2 SMNVEV (reference sequence). The CDR3 extends over 17 amino acids. Germline trimming cut 1 base from V and 4 bases from J; bases unmatched to any gene: 8.

The V call is TRBV5-1, the J call TRBJ2-3; maybe TRBD1 (6 bases). CDR1 is SGHRS, CDR2 YFSETQ, per germline. V lost 3 bases and J lost 0, with 8 bases in between. CDR3 length: 14 residues. CDR3 coding DNA: TGCGCCAGCAGCTCAGGACAGAGCACAGATACGCAGTATTTT. It yields the protein CASSSGQSTDTQYF.

The chain is built from TRBV6-8 and TRBJ1-5; D is unresolved. The germline V gene encodes CDR1 MNHGY and CDR2 SAAAGT. The V end lost 8 bases, the J end lost 1 base, and 18 bases lay between the germline ends. This CDR3 spans 16 amino acids. The CDR3 sequence: CASLPSTRQSNQPQHF. CDR3 bases: TGTGCCAGCCTACCTTCGACCAGGCAGAGCAATCAGCCCCAGCATTTT.

V usage is TRBV6-5 and J usage is TRBJ2-7; TRBD2 matches at 7 bases. V lost 7 bases to trimming and J lost 1 base; unmatched junction nucleotides: 4. Looked up from germline, CDR1 is MNHEY and CDR2 is SVGAGI. The CDR3 totals 13 residues. The CDR3 spells CASIREESYEQYF. The CDR3 coding sequence is TGTGCCAGCATTCGGGAGGAGTCCTACGAGCAGTACTTC.

The gene calls are TRBV6-1 and TRBJ1-4, with 9 bases identical to TRBD1. The CDR3 runs to 15 residues. The V and J ends lost 5 bases and 6 bases, in that order; junction bases with no gene match: 7. The germline V gene has CDR1 MNHNS and CDR2 SASEGT. The CDR3 loop is CASSFGQGLYEKLFF. CDR3 DNA: TGTGCCAGCAGTTTCGGACAGGGGTTATATGAAAAACTGTTTTTT.

The chain recombines TRBV18 with TRBJ2-3; 8 positions match TRBD1. J was trimmed by 2 bases and V by 2 bases; bases with no gene match: 6. This CDR3 contains 16 residues. CDR1 is KGHSH and CDR2 is LQKENI in the germline V gene. The CDR3 reads CASSPAGQGNTDTQYF. The CDR3, as DNA: TGTGCCAGCTCACCAGCAGGACAGGGTAACACAGATACGCAGTATTTT.

The chain links TRBV11-2 to TRBJ2-7; 10 bases fit TRBD2. The CDR3 spans 14 residues. Germline lookup yields CDR1 SGHAT and CDR2 FQNNGV. V lost 5 bases, J lost 3 bases, and 4 bases stayed unmatched. CDR3 in amino acids: CASSRASGGYEQYF. As DNA, the CDR3 is TGTGCCAGCAGCCGTGCTAGCGGGGGCTACGAGCAGTACTTC.

A word on this clone: The same CDR3 can be traced to other DNA sequences in this sample. V gene TRBV4-1 combines with J gene TRBJ1-5, with no clear D. CDR3 length equals 16 residues. V lost 0 bases and J lost 2, with 11 bases in between. CDR1 MGHRA and CDR2 YSYEKL come from the germline V gene. CDR3 region: CASSQDGGIGNQPQHF. Written as DNA, the CDR3 is TGCGCCAGCAGCCAAGATGGAGGGATAGGCAATCAGCCCCAGCATTTT.

This chain connects TRBV10-2 to TRBJ2-7; 13 nucleotides match TRBD2. Germline CDR1 reads WSHSY; CDR2 reads SAAADI. CDR3 length: 18 amino acids. Trimming cost V 3 bases and J 3 bases; bases outside gene matches: 11. This chain's CDR3 is CASSDPGLAGVGGYEQYF. Here the CDR3 DNA reads TGCGCCAGCAGTGACCCCGGACTAGCGGGAGTAGGTGGCTACGAGCAGTACTTC.

The rearrangement joins TRBV14 to TRBJ2-5; D may be TRBD2 (5 bases). CDR3 length: 16 amino acids. V was trimmed by 0 bases and J by 4 bases, leaving 15 bases between them. CDR1 and CDR2 from the germline V gene are SGHDN and FVKESK. The CDR3 DNA reads TGTGCCAGCAGCCAAGAAGGTGGGAGTAAGCTAGAGACCCAGTACTTC. It specifies CASSQEGGSKLETQYF.

The J gene is TRBJ1-2, the V gene TRBV15; D remains ambiguous. The CDR3 consists of 14 residues. Deletions cut 0 bases from V and 4 bases from J, with 9 bases between. Germline lookup yields CDR1 LNHNV and CDR2 YYDKDF (reference sequence). The CDR3: CATSRDEGTYGYTF. The CDR3, as DNA: TGTGCCACCAGCAGAGATGAGGGTACCTATGGCTACACCTTC. Based on the CDR3 plus reference TRBV15 and TRBJ1-2, the full variable domain is DAMVIQNPRYQVTQFGKPVTLSCSQTLNHNVMYWYQQKSSQAPKLLFHYYDKDFNNEADTPDNFQSRRPNTSFCFLDIRSPGLGDTAMYLCATSRDEGTYGYTFGSGTRLTVV.

This chain links TRBV5-4 with TRBJ1-6, with TRBD1 as a possible D gene (5 bases). V lost 5 bases, J lost 10 bases, and 16 bases lay in between. Germline CDR1 and CDR2: SGHNT and YYREEE (reference sequence). The length of the CDR3 is 14 residues. Here the CDR3 reads CASRAEWEGSPLHF. Here the CDR3 DNA reads TGTGCCAGCAGGGCAGAGTGGGAGGGGTCACCCCTCCACTTT.

The chain is built from TRBV11-2 and TRBJ2-1; TRBD1 aligns across 9 bases. Germline CDR1 is SGHAT and CDR2 is FQNNGV. The CDR3 loop spans 16 amino acids. Trimming cost V 1 base and J 0 bases; bases outside gene matches: 1. The CDR3 protein is CASSLAGQGSYNEQFF. In DNA form, the CDR3 reads TGTGCCAGCAGCTTAGCGGGACAGGGCTCCTACAATGAGCAGTTCTTC.

The chain joins TRBV24-1 to TRBJ2-7; 7 positions agree with TRBD1. CDR3 length equals 15 residues. From germline, CDR1 is KGHDR and CDR2 SFDVKD. Trimming at V came to 2 bases and at J to 1 base, leaving 4 bases not matched to a gene. The CDR3 here is CATSDSWDRSYEQYF. The CDR3 bases are TGTGCCACCAGTGATTCCTGGGACAGATCCTACGAGCAGTACTTC.

This clone was counted once. This chain joins TRBV19 and TRBJ1-5; D might be TRBD1 (6 bases). Deletions cut 4 bases from V and 1 base from J, with 11 bases between. The CDR3 length is 15 residues. CDR1 and CDR2 from the germline V gene are LNHDA and SQIVND (reference sequence). This CDR3 reads CASSTKTGSNQPQHF. The DNA for the CDR3 is TGTGCCAGTAGTACCAAAACAGGGAGCAATCAGCCCCAGCATTTT.

The rearrangement joins TRBV28 to TRBJ2-5; 8 bases map to TRBD1. The trim removed 9 bases at V and 3 bases at J, leaving 12 bases unmatched. Germline CDR1 and CDR2: MDHEN and SYDVKM. This CDR3 has 15 amino acids. The CDR3 coding sequence is TGTGCCAGTCTGGGGTGGAGACAGGGGAAAGAGACCCAGTACTTC. Translation: CASLGWRQGKETQYF.

The chain links TRBV30 to TRBJ2-7; 7 nucleotides match TRBD2. Trimming at V came to 6 bases and at J to 3 bases, leaving 8 bases not matched to a gene. Germline V CDR1 and CDR2: GTSNPN, SVGIG (reference sequence). This CDR3 has 13 amino acids. The DNA for the CDR3 is TGTGCCTGTGATGGGGGGGGTTACTACGAGCAGTACTTC. Amino acid sequence: CACDGGGYYEQYF.

V gene TRBV3-1 (or the pseudogene TRBV3-2) combines with J gene TRBJ1-2; possibly TRBD1 for D (6 bases). The CDR3 totals 15 residues. CDR1 and CDR2 from the germline V gene are LGHDT and YNNKEL (reference sequence). V shed 4 bases and J shed 4 bases, with 16 bases lying between them. CDR3 nucleotides: TGTGCCAGCAGCCGCTCAGGGGCCTCTGGCTATGGCTACACCTTC. Residues: CASSRSGASGYGYTF.

The rearrangement uses TRBV28 and TRBJ1-2; D remains unclear. Trimming removed 4 bases at V and 6 bases at J, with 15 bases between. Germline CDR1 is MDHEN and CDR2 is SYDVKM. This CDR3 contains 14 residues. The CDR3 DNA is TGTGCCAGCAGTTCCGCGGTCACGGCGGATGGCTACACCTTC. Its translation is CASSSAVTADGYTF.

This clone occurred once. This sequence joins TRBV29-1 and TRBJ2-3; 8 nucleotides line up with TRBD1. Germline CDR1 is SQVTM and CDR2 is ANQGSEA. Unmatched junction bases numbered 7, after V lost 4 bases and J lost 4 bases. The CDR3 has 14 residues. Written as DNA, the CDR3 is TGCAGCGTTGCTGGACAGGGTGGGGCAGATACGCAGTATTTT. Translation: CSVAGQGGADTQYF.

The chain has TRBV9 and TRBJ2-1, with 14 bases fitting TRBD2. Germline V gene lookup returns CDR1 SGDLS and CDR2 YYNGEE. The CDR3 is made up of 15 amino acids. V was pared by 2 bases and J by 7 bases, with 2 bases of the junction left unmatched. The CDR3 spells CASSVGLAGGNEQFF. The CDR3 DNA sequence: TGTGCCAGCAGCGTCGGACTAGCGGGAGGTAATGAGCAGTTCTTC.

V usage is TRBV3-1 (or the pseudogene TRBV3-2) and J usage is TRBJ2-3; 7 nucleotides line up with TRBD2. CDR3 size: 14 residues. Germline CDR1 reads LGHDT; CDR2 reads YNNKEL (reference sequence). After removal of 7 bases from V and 0 bases from J, the junction contained 4 bases not matched to a gene. The CDR3, as DNA: TGTGCCAGCACCCTAGCGGCTAGCACAGATACGCAGTATTTT. It is translated as CASTLAASTDTQYF.

The chain carries TRBV28 and TRBJ1-3; D is perhaps TRBD1 (5 bases). This CDR3 spans 15 amino acids. V was shortened by 5 bases and J by 7 bases, with 18 bases between the two germline ends. Germline V gene data show CDR1 as MDHEN and CDR2 as SYDVKM. CDR3 sequence (DNA): TGTGCCAGCAGTGCTCCCGGGCAGGGCCCGAACACCATATATTTT. Its translation is CASSAPGQGPNTIYF.

V usage is TRBV5-6 and J usage is TRBJ1-6; no clear D gene. V lost 3 bases to trimming and J lost 7 bases, with 11 bases between them. The CDR3 has 14 amino acids. Germline values: CDR1 SGHDT, CDR2 YYEEEE. The CDR3: CASSWAQRNSPLHF. In DNA form, the CDR3 reads TGTGCCAGCAGCTGGGCACAGAGAAATTCACCCCTCCACTTT. Full variable domain (outside the CDR3, taken from reference TRBV5-6 and TRBJ1-6): DAGVTQSPTHLIKTRGQQVTLRCSPKSGHDTVSWYQQALGQGPQFIFQYYEEEERQRGNFPDRFSGHQFPNYSSELNVNALLLGDSALYLCASSWAQRNSPLHFGNGTRLTVT.

This rearrangement joins TRBV7-3 to TRBJ2-1; the match to TRBD2 covers 7 bases. The junction had 13 bases not matched to a gene; V was cut back by 4 bases and J by 7 bases. Germline values: CDR1 SGHTA, CDR2 FQGTGA. This CDR3 is built from 16 residues. The CDR3 DNA is TGTGCCAGCAGCTCCCGGGGGGAGCGGGGTGGGAATGAGCAGTTCTTC. This codes for CASSSRGERGGNEQFF.